A single sample is the source of the 14 T cell receptor beta chains below, sequenced in a study of T cells expressing NK-cell markers. One entry per CDR3 protein, without DNA, is what TCRdb gives after re-calling the 5' RACE reads. The listing records some 410,000 distinct CDR3 sequences. Input material: blood T cells: a sorted CD56 or NKG2C T cell subset, CD4+ or CD8+ T cells, or bulk PBMC T cells (not recorded which). The receptors originated from a woman between 18 and 69 years old in good health.

The genes are TRBV20-1 and TRBJ1-1. From germline, CDR1 is DFQATT and CDR2 SNEGSKA (reference sequence). This CDR3 contains 13 residues. The CDR3 reads CSARRVKNTEAFF.

The chain joins TRBV2 to TRBJ2-5; the D call of TRBD1 rests on TCRdb alone, since no DNA is present to check it. The CDR3 totals 11 residues. The germline V gene has CDR1 SNHLY and CDR2 FYNNEI. This CDR3 reads CARGVAETQYF.

The gene calls are TRBV19 and TRBJ2-1; TCRdb's D call, TRBD1, is unchecked because there is no DNA. From germline, CDR1 is LNHDA and CDR2 SQIVND (reference sequence). This CDR3 has 15 residues. This CDR3 reads CASSIWGQGNNEQFF.

The gene calls are TRBV25-1 and TRBJ2-1; TCRdb's D call of TRBD1 is untestable without DNA. CDR3 size: 14 residues. Germline-derived CDR1 and CDR2 are MGHDK and SYGVNS. This CDR3 is CASIGRRGTDIQFF. The variable domain in full, completed from reference TRBV25-1 and TRBJ2-1, reads EADIYQTPRYLVIGTGKKITLECSQTMGHDKMYWYQQDPGMELHLIHYSYGVNSTEKGDLSSESTVSRIRTEHFPLTLESARPSHTSQYLCASIGRRGTDIQFFGPGTRLTVL.

The chain recombines TRBV7-8 with TRBJ2-1; TCRdb calls TRBD1, which cannot be checked without DNA. The length of the CDR3 is 15 residues. CDR1 SGHVS and CDR2 FQNEAQ come from the germline V gene. This chain's CDR3 is CASRRAPGSYNEQFF.

V is TRBV27 and J is TRBJ1-3; with no DNA, the TCRdb D assignment of TRBD1 cannot be verified. CDR1 and CDR2 (germline): MNHEY, SMNVEV (reference sequence). The CDR3 has 14 residues. CDR3 protein: CASNGQGRGNTIYF.

The chain recombines TRBV20-1 with TRBJ2-5. The CDR3 extends over 13 amino acids. The germline V gene encodes CDR1 DFQATT and CDR2 SNEGSKA (reference sequence). CDR3 loop: CSARPDLKETQYF.

CDR3 region: CASSPTGLGFEQFF. The V and J genes are TRBV19 and TRBJ2-1; TCRdb proposes TRBD2, but this gene call is untestable without DNA. This CDR3 is 14 amino acids long. CDR1 and CDR2 from the germline V gene are LNHDA and SQIVND (reference sequence).

The genes are TRBV7-3 and TRBJ2-5; with no DNA, the TCRdb D assignment of TRBD1 cannot be verified. The CDR3 contains 14 residues. CDR1 and CDR2 from the germline V gene are SGHTA and FQGTGA. The CDR3 sequence is CASSPGQLQETQYF.

The chain combines TRBV4-3 with TRBJ1-1; with no DNA, the TCRdb D assignment of TRBD1 cannot be verified. Germline CDR1 reads LGHNA; CDR2 reads YSLEER. This CDR3 region has 13 residues. This CDR3 is CASSATGVAEAFF.

The chain uses TRBV12-3 or TRBV12-4 and TRBJ2-7. The CDR3 consists of 14 residues. The CDR3 is CASSFEDVSYEQYF.

This rearrangement joins TRBV3-1 to TRBJ2-5. CDR3 length: 14 residues. Germline assignment: CDR1 LGHDT and CDR2 YNNKEL (reference sequence). CDR3 region: CASSPLLKQETQYF.

J is TRBJ2-6 and V is TRBV20-1; TCRdb's D call of TRBD2 is untestable without DNA. The CDR3 runs 18 residues. Germline values: CDR1 DFQATT, CDR2 SNEGSKA (reference sequence). This chain's CDR3 is CSAAAHLRGKAGANVLTF.

CDR3: CASSPEGGSRPQHF. This chain uses TRBV18 with TRBJ1-5; with no DNA, the TCRdb D assignment of TRBD1 cannot be verified. CDR3 length equals 14 residues. CDR1 KGHSH and CDR2 LQKENI come from the germline V gene.